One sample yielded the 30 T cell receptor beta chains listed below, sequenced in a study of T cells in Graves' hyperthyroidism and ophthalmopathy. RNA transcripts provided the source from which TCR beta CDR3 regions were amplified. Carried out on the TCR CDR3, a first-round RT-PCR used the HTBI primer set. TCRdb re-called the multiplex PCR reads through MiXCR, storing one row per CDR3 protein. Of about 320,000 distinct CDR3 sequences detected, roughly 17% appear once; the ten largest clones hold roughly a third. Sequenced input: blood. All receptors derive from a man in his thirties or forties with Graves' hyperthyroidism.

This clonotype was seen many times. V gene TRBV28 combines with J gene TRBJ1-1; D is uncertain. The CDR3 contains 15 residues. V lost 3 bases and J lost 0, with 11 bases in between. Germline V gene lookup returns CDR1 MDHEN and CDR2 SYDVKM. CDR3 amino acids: CASSFGWDMNTEAFF. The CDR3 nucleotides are TGTGCCAGCAGTTTCGGTTGGGATATGAACACTGAAGCTTTCTTT.

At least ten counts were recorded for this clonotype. As DNA, the CDR3 is TGTGCCAGCAAACCGGGACAGGGAAATTCACCCCTCCACTTT. Its protein is CASKPGQGNSPLHF. This chain joins TRBV2 and TRBJ1-6, with 9 bases fitting TRBD1. The trim removed 7 bases at V and 7 bases at J, leaving 5 bases unmatched. CDR3 size: 14 residues. CDR1 and CDR2 (germline): SNHLY, FYNNEI.

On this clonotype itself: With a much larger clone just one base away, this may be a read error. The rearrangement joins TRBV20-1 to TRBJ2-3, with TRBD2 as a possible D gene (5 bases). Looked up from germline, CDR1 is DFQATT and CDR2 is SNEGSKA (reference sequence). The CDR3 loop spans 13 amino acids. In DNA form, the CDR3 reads TGCACAAGTGGGGAGAGCGACACAGATACGCAGTATTTT. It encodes CTSGESDTDTQYF.

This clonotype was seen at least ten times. CDR3 protein: CASSEWTVTDTQYF. CDR3 DNA sequence: TGTGCCAGCAGTGAGTGGACAGTCACAGATACGCAGTATTTT. The chain combines TRBV2 with TRBJ2-3; perhaps TRBD1 as D (6 bases). The CDR3 consists of 14 residues. Germline V CDR1 and CDR2: SNHLY, FYNNEI. With 3 bases removed from V and 2 bases from J, the gap between germline ends came to 9 bases.

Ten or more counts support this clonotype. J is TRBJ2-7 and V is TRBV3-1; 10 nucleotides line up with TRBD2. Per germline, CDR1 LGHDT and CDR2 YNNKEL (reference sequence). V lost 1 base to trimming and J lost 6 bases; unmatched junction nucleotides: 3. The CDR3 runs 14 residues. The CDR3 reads CASSQGLAGVEQYF. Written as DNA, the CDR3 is TGTGCCAGCAGCCAAGGTCTAGCGGGAGTCGAGCAGTACTTC.

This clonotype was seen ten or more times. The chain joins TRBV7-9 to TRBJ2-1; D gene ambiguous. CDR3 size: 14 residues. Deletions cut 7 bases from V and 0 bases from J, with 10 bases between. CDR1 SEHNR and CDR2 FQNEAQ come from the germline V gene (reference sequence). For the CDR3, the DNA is TGTGCCAGCAAGGACCGGAGCTCCTACAATGAGCAGTTCTTC. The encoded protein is CASKDRSSYNEQFF.

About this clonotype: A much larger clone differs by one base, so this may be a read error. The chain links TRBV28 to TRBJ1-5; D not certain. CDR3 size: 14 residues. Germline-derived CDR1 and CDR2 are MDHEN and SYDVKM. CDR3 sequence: CAYGLGLFNQPRHF. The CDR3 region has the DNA TGTGCCTACGGCCTGGGCCTCTTTAATCAGCCCCGGCATTTT.

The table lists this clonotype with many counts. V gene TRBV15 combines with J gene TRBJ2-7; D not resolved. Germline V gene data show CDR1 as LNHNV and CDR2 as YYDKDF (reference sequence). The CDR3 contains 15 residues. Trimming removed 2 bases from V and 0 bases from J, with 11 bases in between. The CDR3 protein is CATSRLLMSSYEQYF. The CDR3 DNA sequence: TGTGCCACCAGCAGACTTTTGATGAGCTCCTACGAGCAGTACTTC.

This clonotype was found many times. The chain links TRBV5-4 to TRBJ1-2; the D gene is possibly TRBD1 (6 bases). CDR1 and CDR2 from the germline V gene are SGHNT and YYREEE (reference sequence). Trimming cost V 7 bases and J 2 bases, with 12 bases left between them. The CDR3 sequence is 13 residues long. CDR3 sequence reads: CASRTEPNYGYTF. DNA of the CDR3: TGTGCCAGCCGGACAGAACCGAACTATGGCTACACCTTC.

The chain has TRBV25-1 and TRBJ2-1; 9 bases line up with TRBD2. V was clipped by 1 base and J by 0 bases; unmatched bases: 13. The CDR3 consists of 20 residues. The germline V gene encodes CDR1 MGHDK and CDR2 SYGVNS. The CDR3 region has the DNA TGTGCCAGCAGTGAATTCTTTACTAGCGGGCCTATTCTCTCCTACAATGAGCAGTTCTTC. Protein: CASSEFFTSGPILSYNEQFF.

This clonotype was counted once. CDR3 amino acids: CATWTSGHNEQFF. In DNA form, the CDR3 reads TGTGCCACCTGGACTAGCGGACACAATGAGCAGTTCTTC. V gene TRBV12-3 or TRBV12-4 combines with J gene TRBJ2-1; 10 bases fit TRBD2. J was trimmed by 5 bases and V by 10 bases; bases with no gene match: 5. This CDR3 region has 13 residues.

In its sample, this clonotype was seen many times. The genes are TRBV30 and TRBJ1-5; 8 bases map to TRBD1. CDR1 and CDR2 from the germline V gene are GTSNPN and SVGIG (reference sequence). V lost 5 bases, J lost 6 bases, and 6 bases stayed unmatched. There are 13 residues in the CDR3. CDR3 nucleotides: TGTGCCTGGGGCCCAGGGGGCGGTCAGCCCCAGCATTTT. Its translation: CAWGPGGGQPQHF.

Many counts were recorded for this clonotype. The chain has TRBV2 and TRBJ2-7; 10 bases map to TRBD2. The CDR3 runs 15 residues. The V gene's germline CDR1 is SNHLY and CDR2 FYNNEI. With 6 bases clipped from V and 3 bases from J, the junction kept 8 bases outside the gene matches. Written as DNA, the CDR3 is TGTGCCAGCAGAATGCTAGCGGGAGCGAACTACGAGCAGTACTTC. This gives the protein CASRMLAGANYEQYF.

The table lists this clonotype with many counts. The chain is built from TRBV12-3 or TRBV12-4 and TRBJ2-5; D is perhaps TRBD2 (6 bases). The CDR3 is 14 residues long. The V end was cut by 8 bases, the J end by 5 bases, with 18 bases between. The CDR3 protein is CASSWGTAGETQYF. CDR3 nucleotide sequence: TGTGCCAGCTCGTGGGGGACTGCCGGGGAGACCCAGTACTTC.

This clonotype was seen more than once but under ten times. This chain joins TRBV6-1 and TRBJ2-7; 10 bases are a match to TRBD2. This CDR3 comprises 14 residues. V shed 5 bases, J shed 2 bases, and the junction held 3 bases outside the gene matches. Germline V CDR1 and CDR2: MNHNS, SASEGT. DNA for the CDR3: TGTGCCAGCAGTAAGGGGACTAGCGCCTACGAGCAGTACTTC. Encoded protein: CASSKGTSAYEQYF.

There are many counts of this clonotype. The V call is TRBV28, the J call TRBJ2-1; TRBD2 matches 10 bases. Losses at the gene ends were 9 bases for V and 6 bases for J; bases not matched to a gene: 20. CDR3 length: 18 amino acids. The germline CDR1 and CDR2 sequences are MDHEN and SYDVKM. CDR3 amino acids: CASHGGASGRRRLNEQFF. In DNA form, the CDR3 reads TGTGCCAGTCACGGGGGTGCTAGCGGGAGACGAAGGCTCAATGAGCAGTTCTTC.

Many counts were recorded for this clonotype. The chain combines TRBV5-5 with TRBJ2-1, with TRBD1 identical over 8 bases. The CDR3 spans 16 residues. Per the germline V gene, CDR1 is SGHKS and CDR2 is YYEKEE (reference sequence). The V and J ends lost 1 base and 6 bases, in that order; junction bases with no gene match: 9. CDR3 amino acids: CASSLTRPGGINEQFF. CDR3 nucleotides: TGTGCCAGCAGCTTGACGAGGCCAGGGGGCATCAATGAGCAGTTCTTC.

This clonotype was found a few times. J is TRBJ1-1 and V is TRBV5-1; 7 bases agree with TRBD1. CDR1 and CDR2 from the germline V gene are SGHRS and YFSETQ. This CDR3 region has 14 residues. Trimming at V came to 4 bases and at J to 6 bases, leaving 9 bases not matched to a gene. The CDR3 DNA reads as TGCGCCAGCAGCCTCACGACAGGGTCGGCTGAAGCTTTCTTT. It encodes CASSLTTGSAEAFF. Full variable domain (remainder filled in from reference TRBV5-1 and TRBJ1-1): KAGVTQTPRYLIKTRGQQVTLSCSPISGHRSVSWYQQTPGQGLQFLFEYFSETQRNKGNFPGRFSGRQFSNSRSEMNVSTLELGDSALYLCASSLTTGSAEAFFGQGTRLTVV.

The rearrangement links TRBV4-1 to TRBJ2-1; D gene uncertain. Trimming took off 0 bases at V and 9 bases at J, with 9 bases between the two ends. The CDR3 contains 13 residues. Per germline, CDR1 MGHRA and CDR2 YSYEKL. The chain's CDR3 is CASSQERRREQFF. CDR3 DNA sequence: TGCGCCAGCAGCCAAGAGCGCCGCCGTGAGCAGTTCTTC.

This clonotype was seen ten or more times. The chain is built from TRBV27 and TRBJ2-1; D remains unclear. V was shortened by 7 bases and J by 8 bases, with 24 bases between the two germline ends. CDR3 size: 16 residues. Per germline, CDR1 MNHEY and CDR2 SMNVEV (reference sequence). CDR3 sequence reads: CASTSPRGGFWDEQFF. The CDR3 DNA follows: TGTGCCAGCACCTCTCCACGTGGCGGCTTTTGGGATGAGCAGTTCTTC.

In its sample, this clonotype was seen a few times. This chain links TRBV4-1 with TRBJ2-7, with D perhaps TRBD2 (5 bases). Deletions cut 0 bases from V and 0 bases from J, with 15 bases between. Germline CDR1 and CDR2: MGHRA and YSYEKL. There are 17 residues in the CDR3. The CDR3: CASSQEWPSGLSYEQYF. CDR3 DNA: TGCGCCAGCAGCCAAGAGTGGCCCAGCGGTCTCTCCTACGAGCAGTACTTC.

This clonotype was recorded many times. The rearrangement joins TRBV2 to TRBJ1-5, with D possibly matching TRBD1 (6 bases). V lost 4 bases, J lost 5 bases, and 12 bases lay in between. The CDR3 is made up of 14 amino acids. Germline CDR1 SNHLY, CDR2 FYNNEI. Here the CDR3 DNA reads TGTGCCAGCAGTGGAGGGGGGCTGGATCAGCCCCAGCATTTT. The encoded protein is CASSGGGLDQPQHF.

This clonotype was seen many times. CDR3 sequence: CASSAEMNTEAFF. The DNA of the CDR3 is TGTGCCAGCAGTGCCGAAATGAACACTGAAGCTTTCTTT. The V gene is TRBV6-1, the J gene TRBJ1-1, with D unclear. The CDR3 is made up of 13 amino acids. Germline CDR1 is MNHNS and CDR2 is SASEGT. Trimming pared 4 bases from V and 0 bases from J, leaving 6 bases between.

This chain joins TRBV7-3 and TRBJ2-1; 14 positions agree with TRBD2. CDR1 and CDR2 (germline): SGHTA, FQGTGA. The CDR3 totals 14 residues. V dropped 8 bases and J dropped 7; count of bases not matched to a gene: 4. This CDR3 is CASGTSGSNNEQFF. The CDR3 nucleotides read TGTGCCAGCGGGACTAGCGGGAGTAATAATGAGCAGTTCTTC.

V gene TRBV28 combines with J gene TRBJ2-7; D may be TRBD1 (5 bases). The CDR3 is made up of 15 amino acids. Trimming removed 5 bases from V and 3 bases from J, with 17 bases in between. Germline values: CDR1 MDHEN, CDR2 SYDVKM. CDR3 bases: TGTGCCAGCAGTCAAGAGACCCAGGGTTACTACGAGCAGTACTTC. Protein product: CASSQETQGYYEQYF.

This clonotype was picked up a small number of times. This CDR3 is CASKAWSRGRQPQHF. CDR3 bases: TGTGCCAGTAAAGCTTGGTCACGGGGAAGGCAGCCCCAGCATTTT. This chain connects TRBV19 to TRBJ1-5; D is unresolved. Germline CDR1 and CDR2: LNHDA and SQIVND (reference sequence). The CDR3 is 15 amino acids. Trimming left V 7 bases short and J 7 bases short, with 20 bases between.

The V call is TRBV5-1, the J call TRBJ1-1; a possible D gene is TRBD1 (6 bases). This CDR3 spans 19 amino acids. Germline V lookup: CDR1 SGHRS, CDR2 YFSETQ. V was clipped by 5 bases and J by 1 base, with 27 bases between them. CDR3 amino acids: CASRYDMGAPPGSNTEAFF. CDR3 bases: TGCGCCAGCAGATACGATATGGGGGCACCCCCGGGGTCGAACACTGAAGCTTTCTTT.

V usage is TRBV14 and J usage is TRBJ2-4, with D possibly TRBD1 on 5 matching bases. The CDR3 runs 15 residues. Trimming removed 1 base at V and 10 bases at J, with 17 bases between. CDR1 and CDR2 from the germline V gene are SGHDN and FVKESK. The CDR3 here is CASSQGRGFWGIQYF. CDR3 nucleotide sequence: TGTGCCAGCAGCCAAGGAAGGGGCTTTTGGGGAATTCAGTACTTC.

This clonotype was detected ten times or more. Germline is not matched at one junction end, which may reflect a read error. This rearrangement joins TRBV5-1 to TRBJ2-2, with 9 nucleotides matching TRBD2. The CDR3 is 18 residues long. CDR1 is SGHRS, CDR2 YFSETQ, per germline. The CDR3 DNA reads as TGCGCCAGCAGCTTGGTTCTAGCGGGACGGACGAACACCAGGGAGCTGTTTTTT. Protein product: CASSLVLAGRTNTRELFF.

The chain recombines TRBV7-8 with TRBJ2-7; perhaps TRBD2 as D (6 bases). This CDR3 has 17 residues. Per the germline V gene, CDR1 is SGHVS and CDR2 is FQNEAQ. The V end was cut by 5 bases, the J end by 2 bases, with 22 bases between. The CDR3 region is CASSPWDGRGGTYEQYF. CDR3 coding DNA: TGTGCCAGCAGCCCCTGGGACGGACGGGGCGGGACCTACGAGCAGTACTTC. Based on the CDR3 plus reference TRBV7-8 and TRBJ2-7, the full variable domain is GAGVSQSPRYKVAKRGQDVALRCDPISGHVSLFWYQQALGQGPEFLTYFQNEAQLDKSGLPSDRFFAERPEGSVSTLKIQRTQQEDSAVYLCASSPWDGRGGTYEQYFGPGTRLTVT.